The present entry profiles one T cell receptor (beta chain) with its context. This table comes from immunoSEQ multiplex PCR, and its TCRdb copy is limited to in-frame clones, with some not included. The sample has some 210,000 clones; around nine tenths are singletons. The CDR3 spans 14 residues. The trim removed 6 bases at V and 3 bases at J, leaving 7 bases unmatched. From germline, CDR1 is SEHNR and CDR2 FQNEAQ (reference sequence). The entry originates in a study of blood T cell repertoires in COVID-19. Study-wide context: PBMCs, B-cell-depleted T cells, or T cells provided the cDNA or gDNA that made up the material.

The receptor was isolated from a middle-aged woman who had recovered from COVID-19. The sample consisted of peripheral blood. The V call is TRBV7-9, the J call TRBJ1-2, with 7 bases fitting TRBD1. In nucleotides, the CDR3 is TGTGCCAGCAGAAGTGACAGGGTCGACTATGGCTACACCTTC. Translating it yields CASRSDRVDYGYTF.